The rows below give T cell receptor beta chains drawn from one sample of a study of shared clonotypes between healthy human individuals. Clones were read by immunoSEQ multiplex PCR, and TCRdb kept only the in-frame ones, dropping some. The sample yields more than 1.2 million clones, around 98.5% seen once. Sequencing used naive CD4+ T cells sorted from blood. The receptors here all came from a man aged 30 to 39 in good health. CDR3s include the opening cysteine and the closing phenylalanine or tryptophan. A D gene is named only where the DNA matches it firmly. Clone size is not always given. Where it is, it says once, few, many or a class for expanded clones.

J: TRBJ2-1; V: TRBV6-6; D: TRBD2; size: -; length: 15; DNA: TGTGCCAGCAGTTACCGCGGGAGCTCCCTAGGTGAGCAGTTCTTC; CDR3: CASSYRGSSLGEQFF
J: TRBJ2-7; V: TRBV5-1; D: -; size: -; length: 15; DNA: TGCGCCAGCAGCTTGATGGGGGACCCCTCCTACGAGCAGTACTTC; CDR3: CASSLMGDPSYEQYF
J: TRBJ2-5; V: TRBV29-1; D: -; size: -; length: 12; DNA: TGCAGCGTTGAATCGGCACAAGAGACCCAATACTTC; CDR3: CSVESAQETQYF
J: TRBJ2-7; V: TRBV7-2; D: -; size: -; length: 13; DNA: TGTGCCAGCAGCTTACAATTCAGCTACGAGCAGTACTTC; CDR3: CASSLQFSYEQYF
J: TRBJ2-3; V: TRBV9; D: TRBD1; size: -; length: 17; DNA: TGTGCCAGCAGCGTAGACCCAGCAGGGGGCACGATTGATACGCAGTATTTT; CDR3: CASSVDPAGGTIDTQYF
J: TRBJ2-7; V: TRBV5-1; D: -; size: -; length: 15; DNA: TGCGCCAGCAGCTTAACAGGGAAGAGGTCCTACGAGCAGTACTTC; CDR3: CASSLTGKRSYEQYF
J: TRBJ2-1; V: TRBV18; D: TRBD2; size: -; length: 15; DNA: TGTGCCAGCTCACGGGGACTAGCGGAACTCAATGAGCAGTTCTTC; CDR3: CASSRGLAELNEQFF
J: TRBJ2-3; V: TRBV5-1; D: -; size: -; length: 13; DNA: TGCGCCAGCAGCTTGGAGGTAACAGATACGCAGTATTTT; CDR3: CASSLEVTDTQYF
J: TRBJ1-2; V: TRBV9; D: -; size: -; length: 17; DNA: TGTGCCAGCAGCGTAGATTCGACTCCGGGATTTAACTATGGCTACACCTTC; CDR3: CASSVDSTPGFNYGYTF
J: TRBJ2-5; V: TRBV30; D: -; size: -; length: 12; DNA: TGTGCCTGGAAAGGGGGGAAAGAGACCCAGTACTTC; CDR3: CAWKGGKETQYF
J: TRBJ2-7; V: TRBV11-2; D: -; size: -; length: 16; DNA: TGTGCCAGCAGCTGGAAGAGGGGCGAGGGAGGCTACGAGCAGTACTTC; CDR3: CASSWKRGEGGYEQYF
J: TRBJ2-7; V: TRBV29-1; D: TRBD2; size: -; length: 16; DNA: TGCAGCGTTGGGGGTATCTCACTAGCGGCCTCCTACGAGCAGTACTTC; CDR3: CSVGGISLAASYEQYF
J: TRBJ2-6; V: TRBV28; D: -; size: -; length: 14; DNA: TGTGCCAGCGGGAATGAGGGTGGGGCCAACGTCCTGACTTTC; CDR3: CASGNEGGANVLTF
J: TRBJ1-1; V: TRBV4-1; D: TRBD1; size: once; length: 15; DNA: TGCGCCAGCAGCCAAGACCCGAAAGACAGGGTTAAAGCTTTCTTT; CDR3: CASSQDPKDRVKAFF
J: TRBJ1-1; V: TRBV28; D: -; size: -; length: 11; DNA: TGTGCCAGCAGTTCCCCAGCGAAAGCTTTCTTT; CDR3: CASSSPAKAFF
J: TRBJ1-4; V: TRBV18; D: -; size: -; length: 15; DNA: TGTGCCAGCTCACCATTAACACAGGGACGGGAAAAACTGTTTTTT; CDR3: CASSPLTQGREKLFF
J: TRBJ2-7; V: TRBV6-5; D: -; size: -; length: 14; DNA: TGTGCCAGCAGTTGGCTAGCGCGAACTGACGAGCAGTACTTC; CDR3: CASSWLARTDEQYF
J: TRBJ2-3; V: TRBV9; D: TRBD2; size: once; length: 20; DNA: TGTGCCAGCAGCGTAGCTATTTTGTCGACTAGCGGTCTTAGCACAGATACGCAGTATTTT; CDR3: CASSVAILSTSGLSTDTQYF
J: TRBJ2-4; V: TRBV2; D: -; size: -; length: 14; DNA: TGTGCCAGCAGGCGGGGCCTAGCCAAAAACATTCAGTACTTC; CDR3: CASRRGLAKNIQYF
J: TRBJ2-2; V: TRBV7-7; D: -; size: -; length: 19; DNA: TGTGCTAGCAGCCCACGTCCAGCTAGCGGAGGGGGGTTAGCCGGGGAGCTGTTTTTT; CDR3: CASSPRPASGGGLAGELFF
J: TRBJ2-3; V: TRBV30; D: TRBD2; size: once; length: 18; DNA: TGTGCCTGGAGCCACCTCGGGAGCGGGAGGGCCCGAACAGATACGCAGTATTTT; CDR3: CAWSHLGSGRARTDTQYF
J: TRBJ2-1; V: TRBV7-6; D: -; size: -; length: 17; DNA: TGTGCCAGCAGCCTTCGGGAGACAGGGCGCTCCTACAATGAGCAGTTCTTC; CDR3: CASSLRETGRSYNEQFF
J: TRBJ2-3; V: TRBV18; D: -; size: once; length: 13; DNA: TGTGCCAGCTCACCAAGGGTCGAGGATACGCAGTATTTT; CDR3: CASSPRVEDTQYF
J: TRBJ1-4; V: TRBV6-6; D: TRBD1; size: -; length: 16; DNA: TGTGCCAGCAGTCAATTGGGGACAGGGGTGGGCGAAAAACTGTTTTTT; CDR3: CASSQLGTGVGEKLFF
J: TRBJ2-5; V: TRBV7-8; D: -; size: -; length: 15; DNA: TGTGCCAGCAACTCAAGAGGTGGAGCCCAAGAGACCCAGTACTTC; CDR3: CASNSRGGAQETQYF
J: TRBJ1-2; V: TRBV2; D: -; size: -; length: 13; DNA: TGTGCCAGCAGTCCAGGAATGTGGAATGGCTACACCTTC; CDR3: CASSPGMWNGYTF
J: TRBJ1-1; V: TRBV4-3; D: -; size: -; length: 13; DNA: TGCGCCAGCAGCCAAAACGAGAACACTGAAGCTTTCTTT; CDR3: CASSQNENTEAFF
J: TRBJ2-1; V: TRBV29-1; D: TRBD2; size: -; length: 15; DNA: TGCAGCGCATTAGGACTAGCGGGAGGGCACAATGAGCAGTTCTTC; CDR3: CSALGLAGGHNEQFF
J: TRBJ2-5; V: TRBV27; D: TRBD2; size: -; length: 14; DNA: TGTGCCAGCAGTTTACTAGCGGGAGTCGAGACCCAGTACTTC; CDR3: CASSLLAGVETQYF
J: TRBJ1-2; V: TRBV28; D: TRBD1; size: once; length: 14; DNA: TGTGCCAGCAGGCCCACAGGGGAATCCGGAGGCTACACCTTC; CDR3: CASRPTGESGGYTF
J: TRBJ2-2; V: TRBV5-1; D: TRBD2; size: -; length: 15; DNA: TGCGCCAGCAGCTTGGCCGCGGGAGAAGCCGGGGAGCTGTTTTTT; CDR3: CASSLAAGEAGELFF
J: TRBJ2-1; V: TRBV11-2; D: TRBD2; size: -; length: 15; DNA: TGTGCCAGCAGCCTCGGACTAGCAACCTACAATGAGCAGTTCTTC; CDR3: CASSLGLATYNEQFF
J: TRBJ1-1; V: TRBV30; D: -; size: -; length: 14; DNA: TGTGCCTGGAAAAGGTTCGAACAGGGCACTGAAGCTTTCTTT; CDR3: CAWKRFEQGTEAFF
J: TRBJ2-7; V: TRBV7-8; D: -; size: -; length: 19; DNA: TGTGCCAGCAGCTCCGCTTTGCGACACCCAAAGGGGGACTCCTACGAGCAGTACTTC; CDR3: CASSSALRHPKGDSYEQYF
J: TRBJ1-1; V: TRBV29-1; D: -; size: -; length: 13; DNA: TGCAGCGTACGTATGGCTCAGGGCACTGAAGCTTTCTTT; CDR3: CSVRMAQGTEAFF
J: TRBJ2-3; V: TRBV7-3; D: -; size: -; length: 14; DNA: TGTGCCAGCAGCTTAATCTTCGGGTCAGATACGCAGTATTTT; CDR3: CASSLIFGSDTQYF
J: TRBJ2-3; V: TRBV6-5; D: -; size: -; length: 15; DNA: TGTGCCAGCAGGTTAACACCAGGGAGCACAGATACGCAGTATTTT; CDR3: CASRLTPGSTDTQYF
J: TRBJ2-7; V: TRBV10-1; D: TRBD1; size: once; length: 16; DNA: TGCGCCAGCAGTGCATATCGGGACAGGGGGTCCTACGAGCAGTACTTC; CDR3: CASSAYRDRGSYEQYF
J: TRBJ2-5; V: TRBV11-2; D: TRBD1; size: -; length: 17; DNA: TGTGCCAGCAGCTTAGTTTGGTCGGGGACAGCAAAAGAGACCCAGTACTTC; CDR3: CASSLVWSGTAKETQYF
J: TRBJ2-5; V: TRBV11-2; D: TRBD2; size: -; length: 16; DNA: TGTGCCAGCAGCTTATTAATAGCGGGAGTAACGGAGACCCAGTACTTC; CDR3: CASSLLIAGVTETQYF
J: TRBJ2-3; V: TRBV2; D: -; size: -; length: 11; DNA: TGTGCCAGCACGGCGAAGGATACGCAGTATTTT; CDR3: CASTAKDTQYF
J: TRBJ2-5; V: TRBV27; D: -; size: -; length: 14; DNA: TGTGCCAGCAGCCCAATCTCATCCTGGGAGACCCAGTACTTC; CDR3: CASSPISSWETQYF
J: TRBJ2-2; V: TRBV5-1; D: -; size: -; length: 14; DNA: TGCGCCAGCAGCTTCGGTCCGAACACCGGGGAGCTGTTTTTT; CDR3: CASSFGPNTGELFF
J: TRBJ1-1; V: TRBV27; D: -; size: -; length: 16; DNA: TGTGCCAGCAGTTCCTGGTCGGGGGACGGGAACACTGAAGCTTTCTTT; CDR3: CASSSWSGDGNTEAFF
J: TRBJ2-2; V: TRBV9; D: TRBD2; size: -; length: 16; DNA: TGTGCCAGCAGCGTAGGATCTAGCGGGAGCAGCGGGGAGCTGTTTTTT; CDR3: CASSVGSSGSSGELFF
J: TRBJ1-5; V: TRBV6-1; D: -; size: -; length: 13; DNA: TGTGCCAGCAGACGGGGTTCGGATCAGCCCCAGCATTTT; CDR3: CASRRGSDQPQHF
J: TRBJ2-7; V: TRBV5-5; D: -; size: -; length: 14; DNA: TGTGCCAGCAGGACTCCGGGGGGCACCTACGAGCAGTACTTC; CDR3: CASRTPGGTYEQYF
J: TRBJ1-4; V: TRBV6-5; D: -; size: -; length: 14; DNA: TGTGCCAGCAGTTACTACAGTAATGAAGAAAAACTGTTTTTT; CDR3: CASSYYSNEEKLFF
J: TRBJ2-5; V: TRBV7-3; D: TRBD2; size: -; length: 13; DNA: TGTGCCAGCAGCCCCGACGGGGGGAAGGCCCAGTACTTC; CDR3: CASSPDGGKAQYF
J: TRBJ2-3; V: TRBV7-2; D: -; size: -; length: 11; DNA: TGTGCCGGGGGGAGCACAGATACGCAGTATTTT; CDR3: CAGGSTDTQYF
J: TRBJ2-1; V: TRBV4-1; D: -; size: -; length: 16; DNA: TGCGCCAGCAGCCAAGGAAGGGAAGGGTCCTACAATGAGCAGTTCTTC; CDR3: CASSQGREGSYNEQFF
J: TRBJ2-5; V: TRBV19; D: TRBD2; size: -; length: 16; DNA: TGTGCCAGTAGTATCGTAGCGGGAGGCCAGGGGGAGACCCAGTACTTC; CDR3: CASSIVAGGQGETQYF
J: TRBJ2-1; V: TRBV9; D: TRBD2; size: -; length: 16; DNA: TGTGCCAGCGGAATGCTAGCGGGAGGGTATAACAATGAGCAGTTCTTC; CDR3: CASGMLAGGYNNEQFF
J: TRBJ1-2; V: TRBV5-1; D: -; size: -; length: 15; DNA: TGCGCCAGCAGCTTGTCGGCAGGGTTTAGCTATGGCTACACCTTC; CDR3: CASSLSAGFSYGYTF